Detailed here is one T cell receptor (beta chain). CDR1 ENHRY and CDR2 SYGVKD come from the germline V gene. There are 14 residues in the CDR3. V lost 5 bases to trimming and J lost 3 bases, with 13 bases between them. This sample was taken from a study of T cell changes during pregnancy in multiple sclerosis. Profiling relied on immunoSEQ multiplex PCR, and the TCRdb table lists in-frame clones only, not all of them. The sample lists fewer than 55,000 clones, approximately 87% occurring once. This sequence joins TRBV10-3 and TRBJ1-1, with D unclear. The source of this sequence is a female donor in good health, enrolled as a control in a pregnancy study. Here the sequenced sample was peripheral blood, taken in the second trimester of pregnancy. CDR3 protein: CAISTLVSDTEAFF. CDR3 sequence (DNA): TGTGCCATCAGTACTCTCGTATCGGACACTGAAGCTTTCTTT.